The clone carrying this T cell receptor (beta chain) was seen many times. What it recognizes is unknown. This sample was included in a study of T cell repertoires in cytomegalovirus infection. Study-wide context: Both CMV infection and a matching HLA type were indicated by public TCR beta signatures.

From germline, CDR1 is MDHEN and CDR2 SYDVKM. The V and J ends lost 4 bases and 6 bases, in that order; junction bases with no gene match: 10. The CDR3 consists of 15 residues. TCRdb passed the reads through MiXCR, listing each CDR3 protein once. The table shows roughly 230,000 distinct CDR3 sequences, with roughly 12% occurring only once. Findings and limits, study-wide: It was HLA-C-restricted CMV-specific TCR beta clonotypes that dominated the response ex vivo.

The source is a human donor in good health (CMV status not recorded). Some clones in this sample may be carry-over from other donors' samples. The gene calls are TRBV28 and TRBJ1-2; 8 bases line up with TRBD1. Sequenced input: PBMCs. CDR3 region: CASSSQTDRGDGYTF. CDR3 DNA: TGTGCCAGCAGTTCTCAGACTGACAGGGGCGATGGCTACACCTTC.